This entry concerns a single TCR beta chain. Its antigen is as yet unknown. Germline V lookup: CDR1 SGHRS, CDR2 YFSETQ. Trimming removed 4 bases from V and 2 bases from J, with 5 bases in between. The CDR3 length is 12 residues. This sample is drawn from a study of T cells in localized non-small cell lung cancer. Measured with immunoSEQ multiplex PCR; TCRdb has only the in-frame clones, and not every one. The sample has around 22,000 clones, about 91% seen once; the top ten hold roughly 10%. Notes on the study in general: The study detected a median roughly 61 of the top 100 tumor clones in adjacent lung. Peak T cell clonality was found in uninvolved adjacent lung, exceeding tumor. In the blood, greater T cell density corresponded to longer overall survival. Sequencing, confined to only one tumor region, leaves heterogeneity possible.

Sequenced here: peripheral blood mononuclear cells, sampled before any cancer treatment. This TCR was sampled from a woman aged 35 to 70 with stage III lung adenocarcinoma. The rearrangement links TRBV5-1 to TRBJ2-3; no firm D call. CDR3: CASSPPTDTQYF. The CDR3 DNA reads TGCGCCAGCAGCCCCCCCACAGATACGCAGTATTTT.